This passage covers 27 T cell receptor beta chains from one sample sequenced in a study of Ad26.COV2.S vaccination and SARS-CoV-2 variants. The repertoire was sequenced with immunoSEQ multiplex PCR; TCRdb's copy has only in-frame clones and lacks some. The sample holds 350,000 to 450,000 clones, roughly 84% seen once. Treatment indicated: around 19 received Ad26.COV2.S at low or high dose, single or two shots; 5 received placebo; per-sample allocation not given. Sampling was performed 63 days after the first vaccine or placebo injection. Here the sequenced sample was peripheral blood, taken in a trial of Ad26.COV2.S vaccine versus placebo. The receptors shown here come from a person between 18 and 59 years old who received the Ad26.COV2.S COVID-19 vaccine or a placebo.

CDR3 in amino acids: CASSHRDRGYYGYTF. CDR3 bases: TGTGCCAGCAGCCACAGGGACAGGGGATACTATGGCTACACCTTC. The chain recombines TRBV13 with TRBJ1-2, with 10 bases that match TRBD1. CDR1 and CDR2 from the germline V gene are PRHDT and FYEKMQ (reference sequence). The ends lost 5 bases at V and 3 bases at J; junction bases unmatched: 6. The CDR3 consists of 15 residues.

J is TRBJ1-2 and V is TRBV7-9, with unresolved D. The CDR3 has 12 amino acids. V dropped 3 bases and J dropped 7 bases, with 9 bases sitting between them. CDR1 is SEHNR and CDR2 is FQNEAQ in the germline V gene (reference sequence). The chain's CDR3 is CASSFRGGGYTF. In DNA form, the CDR3 reads TGTGCCAGCAGCTTTCGGGGAGGTGGCTACACCTTC.

There are a few counts of this clone. V usage is TRBV7-9 and J usage is TRBJ1-1, with D maybe TRBD1 (6 bases). Germline loops: CDR1 SEHNR, CDR2 FQNEAQ (reference sequence). The ends were cut back, 2 bases at V and 4 bases at J, with 14 bases in the middle. The CDR3 extends over 15 amino acids. The CDR3 sequence is CASSLMGGAGTEAFF. Written as DNA, the CDR3 is TGTGCCAGCAGCTTAATGGGGGGGGCTGGCACTGAAGCTTTCTTT.

The genes are TRBV9 and TRBJ1-5; D is undetermined. The germline V and J ends were trimmed by 1 base and 0 bases, with 5 bases remaining between them. This CDR3 is 14 amino acids long. Germline assignment: CDR1 SGDLS and CDR2 YYNGEE. CDR3 protein: CASSVRDSNQPQHF. CDR3 nucleotides: TGTGCCAGCAGCGTAAGGGATAGCAATCAGCCCCAGCATTTT.

This sequence joins TRBV7-2 and TRBJ2-7; D is unresolved. The germline V gene has CDR1 SGHTA and CDR2 FQGNSA. V lost 5 bases and J 2 bases, leaving 4 bases between the germline ends. The CDR3 covers 11 residues. This CDR3 reads CASSTTYEQYF. CDR3 in DNA: TGTGCCAGCAGCACTACCTACGAGCAGTACTTC. The full variable domain, rest sourced from reference TRBV7-2 and TRBJ2-7, is GAGVSQSPSNKVTEKGKDVELRCDPISGHTALYWYRQSLGQGLEFLIYFQGNSAPDKSGLPSDRFSAERTGGSVSTLTIQRTQQEDSAVYLCASSTTYEQYFGPGTRLTVT.

This clone was detected only once. The V call is TRBV4-1, the J call TRBJ2-1, with D uncertain. This CDR3 spans 13 amino acids. Germline values: CDR1 MGHRA, CDR2 YSYEKL. The V end lost 1 base, the J end lost 3 bases, and 4 bases lay between the germline ends. The CDR3 sequence is CASSQAYYNEQFF. Written as DNA, the CDR3 is TGCGCCAGCAGCCAAGCCTACTACAATGAGCAGTTCTTC.

This sequence joins TRBV19 and TRBJ1-2; no clear D gene. The length of the CDR3 is 14 residues. Per the germline V gene, CDR1 is LNHDA and CDR2 is SQIVND (reference sequence). Trimming stripped 7 bases from V and 4 bases from J, with 16 bases between. CDR3 in amino acids: CASTAGGFVYGYTF. CDR3 sequence (DNA): TGTGCCAGTACCGCTGGCGGGTTTGTCTATGGCTACACCTTC.

The V and J genes are TRBV7-9 and TRBJ1-1, with 11 positions matching TRBD1. Germline V CDR1 and CDR2: SEHNR, FQNEAQ (reference sequence). This CDR3 is built from 12 residues. V was clipped by 8 bases and J by 6 bases; unmatched bases: 2. The CDR3 is CASRGQGAEAFF. The DNA for the CDR3 is TGTGCCAGCCGGGGACAGGGGGCTGAAGCTTTCTTT.

The V gene is TRBV10-3, the J gene TRBJ1-6, with 7 bases matching TRBD1. The trim removed 2 bases at V and 10 bases at J, leaving 5 bases unmatched. The CDR3 is made up of 14 amino acids. Germline V gene lookup returns CDR1 ENHRY and CDR2 SYGVKD. CDR3 sequence (DNA): TGTGCCATCAGTGAGACAGGGGATGGATCACCCCTCCACTTT. Protein product: CAISETGDGSPLHF.

The V call is TRBV15, the J call TRBJ2-7; D remains unclear. The CDR3 is 11 residues long. Germline V gene data show CDR1 as LNHNV and CDR2 as YYDKDF (reference sequence). Trimming took 3 bases from V and 3 from J, leaving 3 bases between them. The CDR3 DNA is TGTGCCACCAGCAGTGGCTACGAGCAGTACTTC. Amino acid sequence: CATSSGYEQYF.

The chain joins TRBV5-1 to TRBJ2-4; TRBD1 might be the D (5 bases). V was clipped by 4 bases and J by 1 base, with 12 bases between them. Per the germline V gene, CDR1 is SGHRS and CDR2 is YFSETQ. CDR3 length: 15 residues. For the CDR3, the DNA is TGCGCCAGCAGCCTATCTCAGGGTGCCAAAAACATTCAGTACTTC. Protein sequence: CASSLSQGAKNIQYF.

This chain connects TRBV6-1 to TRBJ1-3, with D possibly matching TRBD1 (5 bases). Germline V gene lookup returns CDR1 MNHNS and CDR2 SASEGT. Between the trimmed V and J ends, which lost 3 bases and 7 bases, there was a span of 13 bases. The CDR3 loop spans 14 amino acids. CDR3 nucleotide sequence: TGTGCCAGCAGTGAGACAGCAGGTTGGAACACCATATATTTT. Amino acid sequence: CASSETAGWNTIYF.

V is TRBV4-2 and J is TRBJ2-5; D is possibly TRBD1 or TRBD2 (5 bases each). V was cut by 0 bases and J by 5 bases, with 13 bases left in between. Germline V gives CDR1 LGHNA, CDR2 YNFKEQ. This CDR3 spans 15 amino acids. Written as DNA, the CDR3 is TGTGCCAGCAGCCAAGAAGGGACCTTCAGGGAGACCCAGTACTTC. Its translation is CASSQEGTFRETQYF.

The V call is TRBV14, the J call TRBJ1-6; D call uncertain. Germline lookup yields CDR1 SGHDN and CDR2 FVKESK. The CDR3 covers 12 residues. Trimming took 4 bases from V and 7 from J, leaving 5 bases between them. DNA of the CDR3: TGTGCCAGCAGCCGACGAAATTCACCCCTCCACTTT. Translated: CASSRRNSPLHF. The variable domain in full, with the rest retrieved from reference TRBV14 and TRBJ1-6, is EAGVTQFPSHSVIEKGQTVTLRCDPISGHDNLYWYRRVMGKEIKFLLHFVKESKQDESGMPNNRFLAERTGGTYSTLKVQPAELEDSGVYFCASSRRNSPLHFGNGTRLTVT.

The chain combines TRBV7-9 with TRBJ1-6; TRBD1 might be the D (5 bases). CDR1 is SEHNR, CDR2 FQNEAQ, per germline (reference sequence). The germline V and J ends were trimmed by 7 bases and 9 bases, with 19 bases remaining between them. CDR3 length: 15 amino acids. CDR3 nucleotides: TGTGCCAGCACCAGCGGGACGGGACGTTTTTCACCCCTCCACTTT. Its protein is CASTSGTGRFSPLHF.

This clone was detected only once. Here the CDR3 DNA reads TGTGCCAGCAGATGGGGGGGGACGGCGAACACTGAAGCTTTCTTT. Its translation: CASRWGGTANTEAFF. The V gene is TRBV6-6, the J gene TRBJ1-1, with D possibly being TRBD1 (5 bases). Deletions cut 6 bases from V and 1 base from J, with 15 bases between. The CDR3 loop spans 15 amino acids. The V gene's germline CDR1 is MNHNY and CDR2 SVGAGI (reference sequence).

This chain connects TRBV4-2 to TRBJ1-5; possible D gene TRBD1, 6 bases. Germline lookup yields CDR1 LGHNA and CDR2 YNFKEQ. The CDR3 is made up of 18 amino acids. Trimming left V 2 bases short and J 3 bases short, with 20 bases between. Written as DNA, the CDR3 is TGTGCCAGCAGCCAAACCACCGGGCAGGGGCCTTCCAATCAGCCCCAGCATTTT. Protein product: CASSQTTGQGPSNQPQHF.

The chain recombines TRBV12-3 or TRBV12-4 with TRBJ1-2; D possibly corresponds to TRBD1 (5 bases). The CDR3 has 12 residues. Trimming shortened V by 3 bases and J by 5 bases, and 7 bases separated the two germline ends. This CDR3 is CASSFGGYGYTF. The CDR3, as DNA: TGTGCCAGCAGTTTCGGGGGTTATGGCTACACCTTC.

The chain combines TRBV6-4 with TRBJ2-6; D gene unclear. V dropped 3 bases and J dropped 0 bases, with 3 bases sitting between them. This CDR3 has 14 amino acids. Germline lookup yields CDR1 MRHNA and CDR2 SNTAGT. This CDR3 is CASSEASGANVLTF. The CDR3 DNA reads as TGTGCCAGCAGTGAAGCCTCTGGGGCCAACGTCCTGACTTTC.

The chain combines TRBV19 with TRBJ1-1; 7 bases match TRBD1. J gave up 7 bases and V 3 bases, and 5 bases lay outside the gene matches. Germline assignment: CDR1 LNHDA and CDR2 SQIVND (reference sequence). The CDR3 covers 13 residues. Here the CDR3 DNA reads TGTGCCAGTAGTATTATTGGGGACAGTGAAGCTTTCTTT. It translates to CASSIIGDSEAFF.

The gene calls are TRBV19 and TRBJ2-1, with TRBD2 matching 7 bases. The CDR3 sequence is 13 residues long. Trimming removed 10 bases from V and 8 bases from J; junction bases left unmatched: 11. CDR1 and CDR2 from the germline V gene are LNHDA and SQIVND (reference sequence). The CDR3 coding sequence is TGTGCCACCTCGGGGGGTTGGGCGGATGAGCAGTTCTTC. Its protein is CATSGGWADEQFF.

The V call is TRBV27, the J call TRBJ2-1, with TRBD2 matching over 7 bases. Germline V CDR1 and CDR2: MNHEY, SMNVEV (reference sequence). The CDR3 has 18 amino acids. The V gene end was trimmed by 1 base and the J gene end by 0 bases; junction bases not matched to a gene: 9. The CDR3 is CASSLFEPGLTSYNEQFF. The CDR3 coding sequence is TGTGCCAGCAGTTTATTCGAACCGGGACTAACCTCCTACAATGAGCAGTTCTTC.

The chain joins TRBV11-2 to TRBJ1-5; no definite D call. Germline CDR1 and CDR2: SGHAT and FQNNGV. The CDR3 is 14 residues long. The V end was cut by 2 bases, the J end by 0 bases, with 5 bases between. CDR3 amino acids: CASSLTNSNQPQHF. CDR3 sequence (DNA): TGTGCCAGCAGCTTAACTAATAGCAATCAGCCCCAGCATTTT.

V usage is TRBV6-5 and J usage is TRBJ2-2, with D uncertain. Germline V gives CDR1 MNHEY, CDR2 SVGAGI. CDR3 length: 12 amino acids. V dropped 8 bases and J dropped 3 bases, with 7 bases sitting between them. CDR3 sequence: CASLTYTGELFF. The CDR3 DNA reads as TGTGCCAGCCTAACCTACACCGGGGAGCTGTTTTTT.

The J gene is TRBJ1-1, the V gene TRBV6-5; D is ambiguous. Trimming took off 0 bases at V and 5 bases at J, with 13 bases between the two ends. There are 15 residues in the CDR3. Per the germline V gene, CDR1 is MNHEY and CDR2 is SVGAGI. The CDR3 region is CASSYSRAPRTEAFF. DNA of the CDR3: TGTGCCAGCAGTTACTCTCGGGCCCCCAGAACTGAAGCTTTCTTT.

This chain joins TRBV6-2 or TRBV6-3 and TRBJ2-1, with a weak D call TRBD2 (6 bases). The V gene's germline CDR1 is MNHEY and CDR2 SVGEGT. CDR3 length: 12 amino acids. Trimming stripped 2 bases from V and 12 bases from J, with 11 bases between. The CDR3 nucleotides are TGTGCCAGCAGTTACGGGAGGTATCGGCAGTTCTTC. This sequence encodes CASSYGRYRQFF.

The V gene is TRBV5-8, the J gene TRBJ1-6; D is undetermined. The V gene's germline CDR1 is SGHTS and CDR2 YDEGEE. Trimming cost V 1 base and J 11 bases, with 16 bases left between them. This CDR3 has 15 residues. The CDR3 DNA is TGTGCCAGCAGCTTGACCGTCATGAAAAGGGCACCCCTCCACTTT. Translated, it gives CASSLTVMKRAPLHF.